The clone carrying this TCR beta chain was counted a few times. V was cut by 4 bases and J by 7 bases, with 20 bases left in between. The CDR3 has 15 residues. Germline V gives CDR1 SGHRS, CDR2 YFSETQ. This sample is drawn from a study of blood T cell repertoires in COVID-19. Study-level information: The origin of the acute and convalescent COVID-19 samples was the United States, Italy and Spain. Sample material is recorded as cDNA or gDNA derived from T cells, B-cell-depleted T cells, or PBMCs.

Per the study methods: Using reference gene primer amplification, nucleated cell counts were estimated. Sequencing was performed with immunoSEQ multiplex PCR; in TCRdb, only in-frame clones are kept and a portion is missing. That table is the source of V, J and clone size, and D and trimming were worked out from the DNA. The repertoire holds 52,000 or so clones, with approximately 85% as singletons. V usage is TRBV5-1 and J usage is TRBJ1-1, with a weak D call TRBD1 (5 bases). The source of this sequence is a human donor in a cohort sampled during active COVID-19. The source material was peripheral blood. Written as DNA, the CDR3 is TGCGCCAGCAGCCTGGAGGCGGGCAGGGAGGATGAAGCTTTCTTT. Translating it yields CASSLEAGREDEAFF.